These 30 T cell receptor beta chains came from one sample sequenced in a study of early T cells in non-severe SARS-CoV-2 infection (dated by TCRdb to the early 2020s). The library was prepared using 5' RACE. TCRdb shows the sequencer as NextSeq 500. TCRdb reran the public reads through fastp at Q25 and MiXCR, keeping productive beta chains. Rows with a matching CDR3 protein are joined into one entry that keeps the most common DNA and genes. This sample lists tens of thousands of distinct CDR3 sequences; approximately 4.8% were detected once. 10% to 13% of the sample belongs to the ten largest clones. Sample: whole blood. The receptors were sampled from an adult who was a healthcare worker with PCR-confirmed SARS-CoV-2 infection or an uninfected control (not recorded which).

This clonotype was seen only once. J is TRBJ2-7 and V is TRBV6-2 or TRBV6-3; D might be TRBD2 (6 bases). The CDR3 length is 13 residues. Looked up from germline, CDR1 is MNHEY and CDR2 is SVGEGT. V lost 4 bases and J lost 2, with 9 bases in between. The CDR3 bases are TGTGCCAGCAGTTTGGCGGGGACCTACGAGCAGTACTTC. Its translation: CASSLAGTYEQYF.

This clonotype has ten or more counts. The chain uses TRBV29-1 and TRBJ2-1, with 9 bases identical to TRBD1. Unmatched junction bases numbered 4, after V lost 7 bases and J lost 9 bases. Germline V lookup: CDR1 SQVTM, CDR2 ANQGSEA. This CDR3 comprises 11 residues. CDR3 sequence reads: CSGTGGSEQFF. In DNA form, the CDR3 reads TGCAGCGGTACAGGGGGCAGTGAGCAGTTCTTC.

In this sample, this clonotype turned up many times. J is TRBJ2-5 and V is TRBV7-9; the match to TRBD2 covers 10 bases. V dropped 4 bases and J dropped 4; count of bases not matched to a gene: 12. Germline V gene sequence: CDR1 SEHNR, CDR2 FQNEAQ (reference sequence). The CDR3 is 17 residues long. This CDR3 is CASSSDGIAGGGETQYF. The CDR3 nucleotides read TGTGCCAGCAGCTCAGACGGGATAGCGGGAGGAGGAGAGACCCAGTACTTC.

This clonotype was detected many times. The junction departs from germline at one end; a sequencing error may be responsible. The chain couples TRBV12-3 or TRBV12-4 to TRBJ2-7; the D is unclear. The CDR3 loop spans 12 amino acids. Here the CDR3 DNA reads TGTGCCAGCGCTTCTTCGTCGCCGGAGCGGTACTTC. This translates into CASASSSPERYF.

This clonotype was detected only a few times. CDR3 protein: CASTGTGGIQYF. Written as DNA, the CDR3 is TGTGCCAGCACCGGGACAGGGGGCATTCAGTACTTC. This chain connects TRBV2 to TRBJ2-4; 11 bases fit TRBD1. The CDR3 is made up of 12 amino acids. The germline gives CDR1 SNHLY, CDR2 FYNNEI. The V and J ends lost 7 bases and 9 bases, in that order; junction bases with no gene match: 2.

This clonotype was picked up many times. The chain is built from TRBV7-9 and TRBJ2-1; unclear D gene. Germline CDR1 is SEHNR and CDR2 is FQNEAQ (reference sequence). V dropped 5 bases and J dropped 8 bases, with 16 bases sitting between them. This CDR3 spans 14 amino acids. CDR3: CASSPEVPLYEQFF. CDR3 bases: TGTGCCAGCAGCCCAGAGGTTCCACTGTATGAGCAGTTCTTC. The whole variable domain, remainder taken from reference TRBV7-9 and TRBJ2-1, is DTGVSQNPRHKITKRGQNVTFRCDPISEHNRLYWYRQTLGQGPEFLTYFQNEAQLEKSRLLSDRFSAERPKGSFSTLEIQRTEQGDSAMYLCASSPEVPLYEQFFGPGTRLTVL.

Comment on this clonotype: The conserved final phenylalanine or tryptophan is absent from the CDR3, which likely points to a read error. CDR3 nucleotide sequence: TGCAGCGTTGATGGTGGGAGCCTGTCCTACGAGCAGTACTAC. It specifies CSVDGGSLSYEQYY. The V gene is TRBV29-1, the J gene TRBJ2-7; TRBD2 is a possible D gene (5 bases). The V gene lost 3 bases and the J gene lost 1 base, with 13 bases spanning the gap. This CDR3 spans 14 amino acids. Germline V gives CDR1 SQVTM, CDR2 ANQGSEA.

This clonotype has at least ten counts. The rearrangement uses TRBV20-1 and TRBJ2-7, with D possibly being TRBD2 (6 bases). CDR1 and CDR2 from the germline V gene are DFQATT and SNEGSKA (reference sequence). The CDR3 has 11 amino acids. CDR3 nucleotide sequence: TGCAGCCTTCGGGGGAGCTACGAGCAGTACTTC. Amino acid sequence: CSLRGSYEQYF.

Many counts were recorded for this clonotype. The chain links TRBV20-1 to TRBJ2-7, with D perhaps given as TRBD1 or TRBD2 (7 bases each). From germline, CDR1 is DFQATT and CDR2 SNEGSKA (reference sequence). V lost 7 bases to trimming and J lost 3 bases, with 28 bases between them. This CDR3 comprises 17 residues. The CDR3 protein is CSVSSTRGTAGLYEQYF. The CDR3 DNA reads TGCAGTGTATCTTCGACCCGGGGGACAGCGGGACTCTACGAGCAGTACTTC.

This clonotype came up many times. V gene TRBV3-1 combines with J gene TRBJ1-2; D uncertain. Trimming took off 6 bases at V and 7 bases at J, with 12 bases between the two ends. This CDR3 has 12 amino acids. Germline CDR1 is LGHDT and CDR2 is YNNKEL (reference sequence). The CDR3 reads CASRPGSGGYTF. The CDR3 DNA sequence: TGTGCCAGCAGGCCCGGATCTGGTGGCTACACCTTC.

This clonotype was seen many times. V and J are TRBV5-1 and TRBJ2-6; D gene unclear. There are 16 residues in the CDR3. Germline lookup yields CDR1 SGHRS and CDR2 YFSETQ. Trimming left V 1 base short and J 1 base short, with 9 bases between. The CDR3 DNA is TGCGCCAGCAGCTTGTCCCCAGCTTCTGGGGCCAACGTCCTGACTTTC. As protein: CASSLSPASGANVLTF. Complete variable domain (other parts from reference TRBV5-1 and TRBJ2-6): KAGVTQTPRYLIKTRGQQVTLSCSPISGHRSVSWYQQTPGQGLQFLFEYFSETQRNKGNFPGRFSGRQFSNSRSEMNVSTLELGDSALYLCASSLSPASGANVLTFGAGSRLTVL.

This clonotype occurred many times. This sequence joins TRBV5-6 and TRBJ1-1; D is unresolved. Trimming removed 2 bases from V and 0 bases from J, with 8 bases in between. Looked up from germline, CDR1 is SGHDT and CDR2 is YYEEEE. This CDR3 spans 14 amino acids. The CDR3 loop is CASSFVTVNTEAFF. CDR3 nucleotides: TGTGCCAGCAGCTTTGTAACGGTGAACACTGAAGCTTTCTTT.

The chain joins TRBV5-1 to TRBJ2-1; 14 bases map to TRBD2. The V gene's germline CDR1 is SGHRS and CDR2 YFSETQ. Germline trimming cut 2 bases from V and 1 base from J; bases unmatched to any gene: 14. The CDR3 totals 21 residues. In DNA, the CDR3 is TGCGCCAGCAGCTTTGGCTACGGGACTAGCGGGAGTATGAGTTCCTACAATGAGCAGTTCTTC. This gives the protein CASSFGYGTSGSMSSYNEQFF. Supplemented by reference TRBV5-1 and TRBJ2-1, the full variable domain reads KAGVTQTPRYLIKTRGQQVTLSCSPISGHRSVSWYQQTPGQGLQFLFEYFSETQRNKGNFPGRFSGRQFSNSRSEMNVSTLELGDSALYLCASSFGYGTSGSMSSYNEQFFGPGTRLTVL.

This clonotype was detected ten times or more. The genes are TRBV6-6 and TRBJ1-1, with D possibly TRBD1 on 5 matching bases. V gave up 6 bases and J gave up 7 bases, with 18 bases separating them. The CDR3 runs to 14 residues. In germline, CDR1 is MNHNY, CDR2 SVGAGI (reference sequence). The CDR3 DNA sequence: TGTGCCAGCAGGATAAGGGGCCTAAGCAGTGAAGCTTTCTTT. It is translated as CASRIRGLSSEAFF.

This clonotype was detected many times. The V and J genes are TRBV2 and TRBJ1-1, with a tentative D call TRBD1 (6 bases). This CDR3 is 15 amino acids long. Germline CDR1 is SNHLY and CDR2 is FYNNEI. V was shortened by 4 bases and J by 1 base, with 13 bases between the two germline ends. In nucleotides, the CDR3 is TGTGCCAGCAGTGGTCAGGGGCCTCCGAACACTGAAGCTTTCTTT. Amino acid sequence: CASSGQGPPNTEAFF.

This clonotype came up a few times. This chain joins TRBV5-4 and TRBJ2-7, with 10 bases identical to TRBD2. Germline V gene data show CDR1 as SGHNT and CDR2 as YYREEE (reference sequence). The length of the CDR3 is 16 residues. Trimming took 4 bases from V and 3 from J; bases not matched to a gene: 10. As DNA, the CDR3 is TGTGCCAGCAGCCCGCGTGGTACTAGCGGGAACTACGAGCAGTACTTC. Its protein product is CASSPRGTSGNYEQYF.

A few counts support this clonotype. V is TRBV28 and J is TRBJ2-1; 14 bases align to TRBD2. Unmatched junction bases numbered 12, after V lost 8 bases and J lost 0 bases. CDR1 is MDHEN, CDR2 SYDVKM, per germline. This CDR3 has 19 amino acids. The CDR3 loop is CASLPLGLAGDHSYNEQFF. DNA for the CDR3: TGTGCCAGCCTACCCTTGGGACTAGCGGGAGATCACTCCTACAATGAGCAGTTCTTC.

This clonotype was found many times. The chain couples TRBV6-1 to TRBJ2-7, with D maybe TRBD1 (5 bases). Trimming cost V 1 base and J 6 bases, with 16 bases left between them. Germline lookup yields CDR1 MNHNS and CDR2 SASEGT. This CDR3 spans 15 amino acids. CDR3 sequence: CASSEVAGPGREQYF. In DNA, the CDR3 is TGTGCCAGCAGTGAAGTGGCAGGGCCAGGACGCGAGCAGTACTTC.

The chain uses TRBV29-1 and TRBJ2-2, with TRBD2 matching 7 bases. This CDR3 is built from 15 residues. CDR1 SQVTM and CDR2 ANQGSEA come from the germline V gene. The V and J ends lost 6 bases and 3 bases, in that order; junction bases with no gene match: 10. The CDR3 region has the DNA TGCAGCGTCCGAGAGTCGGGGGGATACACCGGGGAGCTGTTTTTT. Its protein is CSVRESGGYTGELFF.

In its sample, this clonotype was seen many times. CDR3 loop: CASRNRGQTGELFF. CDR3 nucleotide sequence: TGTGCCAGCAGGAACAGGGGCCAGACCGGGGAGCTGTTTTTT. The chain joins TRBV12-3 or TRBV12-4 to TRBJ2-2; 7 bases line up with TRBD1. V was pared by 6 bases and J by 5 bases, with 6 bases of the junction left unmatched. This CDR3 has 14 amino acids.

This clonotype was counted a few times. This chain joins TRBV7-9 and TRBJ2-5, with 7 nucleotides matching TRBD2. Germline lookup yields CDR1 SEHNR and CDR2 FQNEAQ (reference sequence). Unmatched junction bases numbered 2, after V lost 5 bases and J lost 2 bases. The CDR3 extends over 13 amino acids. CDR3 DNA sequence: TGTGCCAGCAGCCGGGACTATCAAGAGACCCAGTACTTC. This gives the protein CASSRDYQETQYF. Full variable domain (remainder filled in from reference TRBV7-9 and TRBJ2-5): DTGVSQNPRHKITKRGQNVTFRCDPISEHNRLYWYRQTLGQGPEFLTYFQNEAQLEKSRLLSDRFSAERPKGSFSTLEIQRTEQGDSAMYLCASSRDYQETQYFGPGTRLLVL.

This clonotype was counted many times. The chain has TRBV12-3 or TRBV12-4 and TRBJ1-1, with D uncertain. The ends were cut back, 6 bases at V and 0 bases at J, with 2 bases in the middle. The CDR3 runs to 11 residues. The CDR3 DNA reads TGTGCCAGCAGGTTGAACACTGAAGCTTTCTTT. Its protein is CASRLNTEAFF.

This clonotype is deemed medium-sized. This chain's CDR3 is CSARGGQAPLHF. CDR3 nucleotide sequence: TGCAGTGCTAGAGGAGGACAGGCACCCCTCCACTTT. The chain joins TRBV20-1 to TRBJ1-6; the match to TRBD1 covers 7 bases. This CDR3 has 12 residues. Germline V gene sequence: CDR1 DFQATT, CDR2 SNEGSKA (reference sequence). V was clipped by 1 base and J by 11 bases; unmatched bases: 2.

This clonotype was seen ten or more times. The V gene is TRBV29-1, the J gene TRBJ1-2; D is undetermined. The CDR3 totals 11 residues. V gave up 3 bases and J gave up 9 bases, with 11 bases separating them. Germline V gene data show CDR1 as SQVTM and CDR2 as ANQGSEA. CDR3 sequence reads: CSVEVTGSYTF. The CDR3 bases are TGCAGCGTTGAGGTTACTGGCAGCTACACCTTC. The entire variable domain, with the rest obtained from reference TRBV29-1 and TRBJ1-2, is as follows: SAVISQKPSRDICQRGTSLTIQCQVDSQVTMMFWYRQQPGQSLTLIATANQGSEATYESGFVIDKFPISRPNLTFSTLTVSNMSPEDSSIYLCSVEVTGSYTFGSGTRLTVV.

This clonotype was recorded many times. This chain uses TRBV10-3 with TRBJ1-1, with a possible D match to TRBD1 (6 bases). The CDR3 consists of 13 residues. Germline loops: CDR1 ENHRY, CDR2 SYGVKD. Trimming removed 11 bases at V and 2 bases at J, with 15 bases between. Written as DNA, the CDR3 is TGTGCCGGCCAACAGGGAGGTAACACTGAAGCTTTCTTT. Its translation: CAGQQGGNTEAFF.

This clonotype was seen at least ten times. J is TRBJ1-4 and V is TRBV6-6, with 7 positions matching TRBD1. Germline V gene data show CDR1 as MNHNY and CDR2 as SVGAGI (reference sequence). The CDR3 extends over 13 amino acids. Trimming took 6 bases from V and 4 from J; bases not matched to a gene: 2. The CDR3 loop is CASRGTVNEKLFF. As DNA, the CDR3 is TGTGCCAGCAGGGGGACAGTTAATGAAAAACTGTTTTTT.

This clonotype was counted many times. The J gene is TRBJ2-7, the V gene TRBV29-1; D could derive from TRBD1 or TRBD2 (5 bases each). The CDR3 contains 13 residues. Looked up from germline, CDR1 is SQVTM and CDR2 is ANQGSEA. Trimming removed 6 bases from V and 2 bases from J, with 14 bases in between. The CDR3 nucleotides read TGCAGCGTAAGGGACCCGGGCACCTACGAGCAGTACTTC. Its protein product is CSVRDPGTYEQYF.

This clonotype was recorded at least ten times. The V call is TRBV7-9, the J call TRBJ1-1, with TRBD1 identical over 8 bases. Looked up from germline, CDR1 is SEHNR and CDR2 is FQNEAQ (reference sequence). The CDR3 has 15 residues. V shed 7 bases and J 1 base; nucleotides not matched to a gene: 8. CDR3 nucleotide sequence: TGTGCCAGCATCCCCCCCGGACAGGGGAACACTGAAGCTTTCTTT. Amino acids: CASIPPGQGNTEAFF.

This chain links TRBV7-6 with TRBJ2-3, with D uncertain. CDR1 and CDR2 from the germline V gene are SGHVS and FNYEAQ. This CDR3 has 16 amino acids. V gave up 1 base and J gave up 0 bases, with 11 bases separating them. This CDR3 reads CASSLGRLSSTDTQYF. The CDR3 DNA is TGTGCCAGCAGCTTAGGCAGGCTTTCGAGCACAGATACGCAGTATTTT.

This clonotype was counted many times. J is TRBJ2-1 and V is TRBV20-1, with no clear D. Germline V gives CDR1 DFQATT, CDR2 SNEGSKA (reference sequence). This CDR3 contains 11 residues. This chain's CDR3 is CSVSEYNEQFF. The CDR3 nucleotides are TGCAGCGTCAGCGAGTACAATGAGCAGTTCTTC.